This T cell receptor (beta chain) was recovered during a study of blood T cell repertoires in COVID-19. As for the study in general: Both acute and convalescent COVID-19 samples were obtained from the United States, Italy and Spain. Sources were T cells, B-cell-depleted T cells, or PBMCs; the material itself was cDNA or gDNA.

V lost 2 bases to trimming and J lost 8 bases, with 19 bases between them. The CDR3 runs 16 residues. Per the germline V gene, CDR1 is SGHDT and CDR2 is YYEEEE. Per the original data handling: Counts of nucleated cells, estimated from reference gene primer amplification, were obtained. The repertoire was sequenced with immunoSEQ multiplex PCR; TCRdb's copy has only in-frame clones and lacks some. Clone size and V and J calls were adopted from that table, with D and trimming inferred from the DNA. The table has roughly 170,000 clones, around nine tenths seen once; the top ten hold about 12%. In Seattle, patients joined the study during active infection and were tracked longitudinally.

This clonotype was obtained from a woman in her sixties or seventies with COVID-19, enrolled during active disease. The chain uses TRBV5-6 and TRBJ1-4, with a weak D call TRBD1 (6 bases). The sample taken for sequencing was peripheral blood. The CDR3 nucleotides read TGTGCCAGCAGCTTTAGATTTCAGGGGATCGTGGAAAAACTGTTTTTT. As protein: CASSFRFQGIVEKLFF.